Listed below are T cell receptor beta chains from one sample, sequenced in a study of lymphopenia after photon versus proton radiotherapy. Produced via immunoSEQ multiplex PCR; TCRdb's table is partial and in-frame only. The repertoire consists of some 76,000 clones, with approximately 90% occurring once and the leading ten covering around 2.2%. The material sequenced was peripheral blood, taken from a patient treated with photon-based radiotherapy. The receptors here all came from a woman aged 35 to 49 with cholangiocarcinoma. Both conserved end residues are part of each CDR3. The D gene is left open where the match is weak. For some rows the clone size is stated as once, few or many, or as a class when expanded; others skip it.

abundance	v_gene	d_gene	j_gene	CDR3aa	CDR3nt
-	TRBV18	TRBD1	TRBJ1-6	CASSPQGQGVSYNSPLHF	TGTGCCAGCTCACCACAAGGACAGGGAGTATCCTATAATTCACCCCTCCACTTT
-	TRBV6-5	-	TRBJ2-1	CASSVGASKNEQFF	TGTGCCAGCAGCGTAGGGGCCTCCAAGAATGAGCAGTTCTTC
-	TRBV29-1	-	TRBJ1-2	CSVEPPGSYGYTF	TGCAGCGTTGAGCCCCCTGGGAGCTATGGCTACACCTTC
-	TRBV7-3	TRBD2	TRBJ2-3	CASSLLAGALDTQYF	TGTGCCAGCAGCTTATTAGCGGGGGCCCTGGATACGCAGTATTTT
-	TRBV5-6	-	TRBJ2-3	CASSLPGAGRTDTQYF	TGTGCCAGCAGCTTGCCGGGGGCAGGGAGGACAGATACGCAGTATTTT
-	TRBV10-1	-	TRBJ1-1	CASSELPAGTEAFF	TGCGCCAGCAGTGAGCTACCGGCGGGCACTGAAGCTTTCTTT
-	TRBV5-1	-	TRBJ1-1	CASSSGTGIVDTEAFF	TGCGCCAGCAGCTCTGGAACAGGGATCGTGGACACTGAAGCTTTCTTT
-	TRBV5-6	-	TRBJ1-4	CASSLVGRDEKLFF	TGTGCCAGCAGCTTGGTGGGGAGGGATGAAAAACTGTTTTTT
-	TRBV28	-	TRBJ1-6	CASVTYNSPLHF	TGTGCCAGCGTGACCTATAATTCACCCCTCCACTTT
-	TRBV7-8	-	TRBJ1-2	CASRPGGGAGYGYTF	TGTGCCAGCAGACCCGGCGGGGGCGCGGGCTATGGCTACACCTTC
-	TRBV28	TRBD1	TRBJ1-2	CASNSLTGGFGYTF	TGTGCCAGCAACTCGCTGACAGGGGGTTTTGGCTACACCTTC
-	TRBV7-2	-	TRBJ1-1	CASTPWGPEAFF	TGTGCCAGCACCCCCTGGGGACCTGAAGCTTTCTTT
-	TRBV14	-	TRBJ2-5	CASSQVLETQYF	TGTGCCAGCAGCCAAGTTTTAGAGACCCAGTACTTC
-	TRBV25-1	-	TRBJ2-5	CASSENGGETQYF	TGTGCCAGCAGTGAAAATGGTGGAGAGACCCAGTACTTC
-	TRBV5-1	-	TRBJ1-1	CASSPLLYTEAFF	TGCGCCAGCAGCCCCCTTTTGTACACTGAAGCTTTCTTT
-	TRBV28	-	TRBJ1-5	CASGSYRQPQHF	TGTGCCAGCGGGAGCTATCGACAGCCCCAGCATTTT
-	TRBV11-3	TRBD2	TRBJ2-1	CASSLGVYGREFF	TGTGCCAGCAGCTTAGGAGTTTACGGGAGGGAGTTCTTC
-	TRBV6-5	-	TRBJ2-1	CASSQTNNNEQFF	TGTGCCAGCAGCCAAACTAACAACAATGAGCAGTTCTTC
few	TRBV4-2	-	TRBJ1-1	CASSPNPQTREAFF	TGTGCCAGCAGCCCCAACCCCCAGACCCGAGAAGCTTTCTTT
-	TRBV6-1	TRBD1	TRBJ1-2	CASSDRLGTGVYGYTF	TGTGCCAGCAGTGACCGACTGGGGACAGGGGTATATGGCTACACCTTC
-	TRBV11-2	-	TRBJ1-2	CASTRRGDSVGYTF	TGTGCCAGCACCCGCCGAGGGGACTCGGTTGGCTACACCTTC
-	TRBV9	TRBD1	TRBJ2-1	CASSGRDRGHNEQFF	TGTGCCAGCAGCGGACGGGACAGGGGCCACAATGAGCAGTTCTTC
-	TRBV9	-	TRBJ1-1	CASSVAVAANTEAFF	TGTGCCAGCAGCGTAGCTGTGGCAGCGAACACTGAAGCTTTCTTT
once	TRBV5-1	-	TRBJ2-2	CASRAWAGPRTGELFF	TGCGCCAGCAGGGCGTGGGCAGGACCACGGACCGGGGAGCTGTTTTTT
-	TRBV19	TRBD1	TRBJ1-1	CASSIRRQGVDTEAFF	TGTGCCAGTAGTATACGACGACAGGGGGTTGACACTGAAGCTTTCTTT
-	TRBV7-9	TRBD1	TRBJ1-1	CASSLGQGTEAFF	TGTGCCAGCAGCTTAGGACAGGGCACTGAAGCTTTCTTT
-	TRBV18	-	TRBJ1-1	CASSPNRDKTNTEAFF	TGTGCCAGCTCACCGAACCGGGACAAAACTAACACTGAAGCTTTCTTT
-	TRBV2	TRBD1	TRBJ2-5	CASKAPGTVAQETQYF	TGTGCCAGCAAAGCTCCAGGGACAGTTGCCCAAGAGACCCAGTACTTC
-	TRBV7-2	TRBD2	TRBJ2-7	CASRPTSGGSYEQYF	TGTGCCAGCAGGCCCACTAGCGGGGGGTCCTACGAGCAGTACTTC
-	TRBV11-3	TRBD1	TRBJ2-1	CASSLDRLYNEQFF	TGTGCCAGCAGCTTGGACAGGCTCTACAATGAGCAGTTCTTC
-	TRBV6-1	TRBD1	TRBJ1-6	CASSARQGDKSPLHF	TGTGCCAGCAGTGCTAGACAGGGAGACAAATCACCCCTCCACTTT
-	TRBV27	TRBD1	TRBJ2-2	CASRSGTDNTGELFF	TGTGCCAGCAGATCCGGGACAGATAACACCGGGGAGCTGTTTTTT
-	TRBV11-2	TRBD1	TRBJ1-6	CASSSQGALHF	TGTGCCAGCAGCTCACAGGGGGCACTCCACTTT
-	TRBV30	-	TRBJ1-3	CAWSVVGTRRNTIYF	TGTGCCTGGAGTGTAGTAGGAACCCGAAGAAACACCATATATTTT
-	TRBV30	-	TRBJ2-2	CARGPNTGELFF	TGTGCCCGCGGACCGAACACCGGGGAGCTGTTTTTT
-	TRBV7-3	TRBD2	TRBJ2-1	CASSPWMRASGINNEQFF	TGTGCCAGCAGCCCCTGGATGAGGGCTAGCGGGATTAATAATGAGCAGTTCTTC
-	TRBV6-6	TRBD2	TRBJ2-1	CASSYLVGGPGNEQFF	TGTGCCAGCAGTTATTTGGTGGGAGGGCCGGGTAATGAGCAGTTCTTC
-	TRBV27	TRBD1	TRBJ2-7	CASSPSGTVYYEQYF	TGTGCCAGCAGTCCCTCTGGGACAGTCTATTACGAGCAGTACTTC
-	TRBV5-4	-	TRBJ2-7	CASSLGTYEQYF	TGTGCCAGCAGCTTAGGCACCTACGAGCAGTACTTC
-	TRBV6-5	-	TRBJ2-7	CASSSGQKTYEQYF	TGTGCCAGCAGCTCCGGACAGAAAACCTACGAGCAGTACTTC
-	TRBV29-1	-	TRBJ1-1	CSVERVLNTEAFF	TGCAGCGTTGAAAGGGTTTTAAACACTGAAGCTTTCTTT
-	TRBV7-6	-	TRBJ2-7	CASSPGTESYEQYF	TGTGCCAGCAGCCCCGGGACGGAGTCCTACGAGCAGTACTTC
-	TRBV7-9	TRBD1	TRBJ1-2	CASSPAPTTGQGPNYGYTF	TGTGCCAGCAGCCCTGCTCCCACCACTGGACAGGGTCCTAACTATGGCTACACCTTC
once	TRBV19	-	TRBJ2-7	CASSGAAPYEQYF	TGTGCCAGTAGTGGCGCGGCCCCCTACGAGCAGTACTTC
-	TRBV9	-	TRBJ1-5	CASNEGDSNQPQHF	TGTGCCAGCAACGAGGGGGACAGCAATCAGCCCCAGCATTTT
-	TRBV6-5	TRBD1	TRBJ2-7	CASSYSRTGVSYEQYF	TGTGCCAGCAGTTACTCCAGGACAGGGGTGTCCTACGAGCAGTACTTC
-	TRBV27	-	TRBJ2-1	CASSFLTVGGISYNEQFF	TGTGCCAGCAGTTTTCTAACCGTAGGAGGGATCTCCTACAATGAGCAGTTCTTC
-	TRBV27	TRBD1	TRBJ1-1	CASSFSRTGGKNLEAFF	TGTGCCAGCAGTTTCTCCAGGACAGGGGGGAAAAATCTTGAAGCTTTCTTT
-	TRBV7-8	-	TRBJ2-7	CASSSWRVLRAARDYEQYF	TGTGCCAGCAGCTCCTGGAGGGTTCTGAGGGCGGCCCGGGACTACGAGCAGTACTTC
-	TRBV28	TRBD1	TRBJ1-5	CASSLGTGVGHF	TGTGCCAGCAGTTTAGGTACAGGGGTTGGACATTTT
-	TRBV15	-	TRBJ1-1	CATSRDSRGRAFF	TGTGCCACCAGCAGAGATTCCAGGGGAAGGGCTTTCTTT
-	TRBV6-5	-	TRBJ1-2	CASSYSMKGLNYGYTF	TGTGCCAGCAGTTACTCGATGAAGGGACTGAACTATGGCTACACCTTC
-	TRBV6-1	-	TRBJ2-1	CASSRQSDGKNEQFF	TGTGCCAGCAGTAGACAGTCAGACGGGAAAAATGAGCAGTTCTTC